Only a few counts were recorded for the clone carrying this TCR beta chain. Its antigen is currently unknown. Germline V CDR1 and CDR2: MNHEY, SVGAGI. The CDR3 totals 15 residues. Trimming took 1 base from V and 1 from J, leaving 10 bases between them. These data are taken from a study of T cell repertoires in cytomegalovirus infection. On the study more broadly: HLA-C-restricted CMV epitopes, recently identified, and well-studied HLA-B-restricted ones were used by the study. Public TCR beta signatures provided an indication of both CMV infection and a matching HLA type.

Broader study findings: Across the ex vivo response, the dominant clonotypes were HLA-C-restricted CMV-specific TCR beta clonotypes.

TCRdb re-analysed the reads in MiXCR, keeping a single row per CDR3 protein. The sample holds 900,000 to 950,000 distinct CDR3 sequences, under 40% seen once. The material sequenced was cultured CD8+ T cells from PBMCs, taken from culture after CMV antigen stimulation. The receptor's source is a human donor in good health (CMV status not recorded). Some clones in this sample may be carry-over from other donors' samples. The V gene is TRBV6-5, the J gene TRBJ1-1, with D possibly matching TRBD1 (5 bases). DNA of the CDR3: TGTGCCAGCAGTTACTACCTTGGGGGGAACACTGAAGCTTTCTTT. Residues: CASSYYLGGNTEAFF.